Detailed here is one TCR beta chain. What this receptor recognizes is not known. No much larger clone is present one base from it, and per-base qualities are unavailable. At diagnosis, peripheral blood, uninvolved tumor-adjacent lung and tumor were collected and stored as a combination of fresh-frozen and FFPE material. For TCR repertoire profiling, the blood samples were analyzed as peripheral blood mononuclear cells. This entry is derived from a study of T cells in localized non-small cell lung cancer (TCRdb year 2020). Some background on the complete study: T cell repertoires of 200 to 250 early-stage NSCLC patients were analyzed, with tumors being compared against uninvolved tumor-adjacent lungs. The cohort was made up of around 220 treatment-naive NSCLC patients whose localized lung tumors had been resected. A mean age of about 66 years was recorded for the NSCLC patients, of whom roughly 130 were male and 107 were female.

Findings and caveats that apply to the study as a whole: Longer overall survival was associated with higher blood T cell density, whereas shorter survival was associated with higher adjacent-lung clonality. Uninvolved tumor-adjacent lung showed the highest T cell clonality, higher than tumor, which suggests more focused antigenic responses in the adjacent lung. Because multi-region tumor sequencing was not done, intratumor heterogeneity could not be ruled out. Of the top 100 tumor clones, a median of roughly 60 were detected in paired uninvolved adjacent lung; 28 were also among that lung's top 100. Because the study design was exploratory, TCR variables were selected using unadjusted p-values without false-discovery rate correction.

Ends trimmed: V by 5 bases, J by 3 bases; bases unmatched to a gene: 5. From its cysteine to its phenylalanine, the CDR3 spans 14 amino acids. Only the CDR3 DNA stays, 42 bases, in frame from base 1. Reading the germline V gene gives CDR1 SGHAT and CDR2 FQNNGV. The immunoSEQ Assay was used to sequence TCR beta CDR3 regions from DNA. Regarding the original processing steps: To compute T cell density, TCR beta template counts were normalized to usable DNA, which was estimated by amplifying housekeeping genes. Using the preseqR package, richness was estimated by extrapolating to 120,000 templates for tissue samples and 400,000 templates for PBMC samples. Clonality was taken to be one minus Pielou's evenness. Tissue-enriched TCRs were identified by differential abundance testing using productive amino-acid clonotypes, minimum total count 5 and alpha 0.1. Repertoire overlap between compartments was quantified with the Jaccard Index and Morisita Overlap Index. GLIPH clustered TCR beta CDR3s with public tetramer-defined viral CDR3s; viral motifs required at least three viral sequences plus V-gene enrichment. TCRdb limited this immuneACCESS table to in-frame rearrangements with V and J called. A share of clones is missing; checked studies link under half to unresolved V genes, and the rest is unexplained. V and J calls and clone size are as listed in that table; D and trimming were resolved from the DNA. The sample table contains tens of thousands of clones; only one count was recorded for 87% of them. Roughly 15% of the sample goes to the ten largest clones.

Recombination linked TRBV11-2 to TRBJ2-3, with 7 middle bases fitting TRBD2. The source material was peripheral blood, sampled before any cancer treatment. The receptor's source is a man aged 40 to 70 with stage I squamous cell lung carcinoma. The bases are TGTGCCAGCAGCCCCCCCGGGAGGACAGATACGCAGTATTTT. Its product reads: CASSPPGRTDTQYF.